This T cell receptor (beta chain) is drawn from a study of T cells expressing NK-cell markers. Study-wide results and caveats: In roughly six donors, dominant NKG2C+ clonotypes were roughly 1.0-7.0% of CD8+ T cells. In several donors, these clonotypes also led the CD3+CD56-NKG2C+ fraction.

TCRdb reprocessed the 5' RACE reads, with one entry per CDR3 protein and no DNA. The sample holds 300,000 to 450,000 distinct CDR3 sequences. Germline CDR1 DFQATT, CDR2 SNEGSKA (reference sequence). The CDR3 sequence is 14 residues long. Concerning this clonotype itself: Its cognate antigen is unknown.

The sequencing sample was made of blood T cells: a sorted CD56 or NKG2C T cell subset, CD4+ or CD8+ T cells, or bulk PBMC T cells (not recorded which). The sequence was obtained from a man aged 18-75 years in good health. The chain uses TRBV20-1 and TRBJ1-1; the TRBD1 assignment by TCRdb is unverifiable without DNA. The chain's CDR3 is CSAPSGTGVTEAFF.